This T cell receptor beta chain was documented in a study of human T cells and chemical hapten exposure. Across the study: Minor pooled library volume differences mainly drove per-sample TCR yield variation. Overall study findings and caveats: PT1 expanded TCR numbers rose with patch test score.

Each cDNA molecule in the library carried unique molecular identifiers. MiXCR, applied by TCRdb to the RACE reads, yields one record per CDR3 protein. The data show around 260,000 distinct CDR3 sequences, with 8.6% seen just once and roughly 2.5% held by the top ten. Germline V CDR1 and CDR2: SGHAT, FQNNGV. V was clipped by 5 bases and J by 4 bases; unmatched bases: 6. CDR3 length equals 14 residues. On this clonotype: As yet, its antigen is unknown.

Time point here: pre-sensitization, week 0. Treatment noted: therapeutic diphenylcyclopropenone sensitization with weekly scalp DPC. The V call is TRBV11-2, the J call TRBJ2-3; 7 nucleotides align to TRBD2. The TCR originated in a woman in her forties with alopecia areata. Some clones in this sample may be carry-over from other donors' samples. The source material was whole blood, sampled in connection with sensitization to the hapten diphenylcyclopropenone (DPC). CDR3 in amino acids: CASSPRGRADTQYF. In DNA, the CDR3 is TGTGCCAGCAGCCCTCGAGGGAGGGCAGATACGCAGTATTTT.